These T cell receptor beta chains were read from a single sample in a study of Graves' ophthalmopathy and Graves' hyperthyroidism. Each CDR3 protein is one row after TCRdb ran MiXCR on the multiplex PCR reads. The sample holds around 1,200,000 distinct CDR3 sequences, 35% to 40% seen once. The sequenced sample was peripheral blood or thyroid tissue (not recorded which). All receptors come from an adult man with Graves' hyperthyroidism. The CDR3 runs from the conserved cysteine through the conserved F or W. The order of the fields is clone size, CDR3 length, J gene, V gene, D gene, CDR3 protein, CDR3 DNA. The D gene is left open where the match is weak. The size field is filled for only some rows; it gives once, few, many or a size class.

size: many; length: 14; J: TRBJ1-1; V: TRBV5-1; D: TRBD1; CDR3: CASSLGTGSTEAFF; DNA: TGTGCCAGCAGCTTAGGGACAGGGTCCACTGAAGCTTTCTTT
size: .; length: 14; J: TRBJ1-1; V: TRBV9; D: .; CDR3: CASSQNGLRTEAFF; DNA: TGTGCCAGCAGCCAAAACGGGTTGCGTACTGAAGCTTTCTTT
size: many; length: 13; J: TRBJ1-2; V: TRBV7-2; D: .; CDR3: CASSSGGVDGYTF; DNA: TGTGCCAGCAGCTCTGGAGGTGTCGATGGCTACACCTTC
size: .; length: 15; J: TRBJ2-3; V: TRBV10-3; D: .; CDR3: CASSMSRPGTDTQYF; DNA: TGTGCCAGCAGTATGTCTAGACCTGGCACAGATACGCAGTATTTT
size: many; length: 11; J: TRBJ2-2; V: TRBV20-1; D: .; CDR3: CSAPRVGELFF; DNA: TGCAGTGCTCCTAGGGTCGGGGAGCTGTTTTTT
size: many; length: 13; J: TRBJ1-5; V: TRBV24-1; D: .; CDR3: CATSDSSNQPQHF; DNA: TGTGCCACCAGTGATAGTAGCAATCAGCCCCAGCATTTT
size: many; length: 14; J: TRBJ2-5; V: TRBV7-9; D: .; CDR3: CASSLLREVPTQYF; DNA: TGTGCCAGCAGCTTACTAAGGGAGGTGCCCACCCAGTACTTC
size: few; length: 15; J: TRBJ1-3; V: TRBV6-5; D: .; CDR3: CASSYSWRAGNTIYF; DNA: TGTGCCAGCAGTTACTCGTGGAGAGCTGGAAACACCATATATTTT
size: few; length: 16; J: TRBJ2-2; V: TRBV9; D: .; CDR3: CASSGGTALFGGELFF; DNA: TGTGCCAGCAGCGGCGGGACAGCCTTATTTGGCGGGGAGCTGTTTTTT
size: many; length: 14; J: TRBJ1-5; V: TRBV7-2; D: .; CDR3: CASSLRGEDQPQHF; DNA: TGTGCCAGCAGCTTAAGGGGCGAAGATCAGCCCCAGCATTTT
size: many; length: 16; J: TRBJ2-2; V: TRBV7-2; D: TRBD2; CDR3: CASSSYTSGATGELFF; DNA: TGTGCCAGCAGCTCCTATACTAGCGGAGCTACCGGGGAGCTGTTTTTT
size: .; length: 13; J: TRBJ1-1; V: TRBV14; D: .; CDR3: CASRRREDTEAFF; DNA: TGTGCCAGCAGGCGCAGGGAGGACACTGAAGCTTTCTTT
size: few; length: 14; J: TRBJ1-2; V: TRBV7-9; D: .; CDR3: CASSEGPSGYGYTF; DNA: TGTGCCAGCAGCGAGGGACCGTCGGGTTATGGCTACACCTTC
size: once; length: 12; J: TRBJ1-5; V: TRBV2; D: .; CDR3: CASTQVNQPQHF; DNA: TGTGCCAGCACTCAGGTCAATCAGCCCCAGCATTTT
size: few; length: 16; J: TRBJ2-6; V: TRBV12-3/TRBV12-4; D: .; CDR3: CASSSAWGRGANVLTF; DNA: TGTGCCAGCAGTTCCGCGTGGGGTCGTGGGGCCAACGTCCTGACTTTC
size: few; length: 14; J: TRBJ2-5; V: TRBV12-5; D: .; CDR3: CASGLTADQETQYF; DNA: TGTGCTAGTGGTTTGACGGCTGATCAAGAGACCCAGTACTTC
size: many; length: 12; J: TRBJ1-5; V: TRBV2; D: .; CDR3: CASKSGTQPQHF; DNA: TGTGCCAGCAAGTCGGGAACTCAGCCCCAGCATTTT
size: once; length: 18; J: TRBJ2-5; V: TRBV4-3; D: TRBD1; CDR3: CASSQDRGPATGEGTQYF; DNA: TGCGCCAGCAGCCAAGATCGGGGCCCGGCGACAGGGGAAGGGACCCAGTACTTC
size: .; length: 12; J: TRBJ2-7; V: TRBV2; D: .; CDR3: CASSKENYEQYF; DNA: TGTGCCAGCAGTAAGGAGAACTACGAGCAGTACTTC
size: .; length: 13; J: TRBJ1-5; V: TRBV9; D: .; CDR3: CASSSDGYQPQHF; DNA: TGTGCCAGCAGCTCGGACGGTTATCAGCCCCAGCATTTT